The 15 T cell receptor beta chains presented below share a single source sample, sequenced in a study of Tregs in tolerant kidney transplant recipients (dated by TCRdb to between 2018 and 2021). The library relied on the immunoSEQ multiplex PCR assay. This immuneACCESS table, as held by TCRdb, lists in-frame sequences with V and J called but not all clones. Of the missing ones, under half trace to an unresolved V gene in checked studies; the others have no known cause. The record for this sample contains about 2,000 clones. The ten largest account for approximately 5.8% of the sample. Explained via the paper, the time point label denotes: blood sample drawn before combined kidney and bone marrow transplant. For bulk CFSE mixed lymphocyte reactions, CFSE-labeled recipient PBMCs were cocultured for roughly 6 days with irradiated donor PBMCs, after which the cells were stained for CD3/CD4/CD8 and FACS-sorted.

Antigens for these TCRs are unknown. Material: CD8+ T cells from blood cultured with allogeneic cells, obtained before the transplant. Receptors were obtained from a human patient who received a combined kidney and bone marrow transplant.

To note about this clone: The DNA ends 3 residues before the CDR3 does, and the rest of the CDR3 is filled in from the germline J gene. V gene TRBV19 combines with J gene TRBJ2-1; TRBD2 agrees at 8 bases. J gave up 2 bases and V 0 bases, and 3 bases lay outside the gene matches. CDR3 length equals 16 residues. Germline V gene lookup returns CDR1 LNHDA and CDR2 SQIVND (reference sequence). The CDR3 sequence is CASSIDRREAYNEQFF. CDR3 DNA (partial): TGTGCCAGTAGTATAGATCGGCGGGAGGCCTACAATGAG.

Concerning this clone itself: The read finishes 3 residues shy of the CDR3 end, and the germline J gene is used to complete it. The chain has TRBV30 and TRBJ1-4, with 12 bases matching TRBD1. Germline V gene data show CDR1 as GTSNPN and CDR2 as SVGIG (reference sequence). This CDR3 has 16 residues. V dropped 5 bases and J dropped 1; count of bases not matched to a gene: 5. Incomplete CDR3 DNA: TGTGCCTGGGGGGGACAGGGGGCAGGAACTAATGAAAAA. Translated, it gives CAWGGQGAGTNEK. The complete CDR3 protein is CAWGGQGAGTNEKLFF.

As concerns this clone: The CDR3 end falls 3 residues outside the read, so it is completed with the germline J gene. This chain joins TRBV6-4 and TRBJ2-5, with 8 bases lining up with TRBD1. CDR3 length equals 15 residues. The junction had 7 bases not matched to a gene; V was cut back by 2 bases and J by 5 bases. Germline V gene data show CDR1 as MRHNA and CDR2 as SNTAGT. CDR3 bases read: TGTGCCAGCAGTGACCAGGGACAGGCCGGGGAGACC. This codes for CASSDQGQAGET. The CDR3 in full is CASSDQGQAGETQYF.

This clone ranks as large (0.1 to 1%) in terms of frequency. The CDR3 reads CASSYLRRTGELFF. Incomplete CDR3 DNA: TGTGCCAGCAGTTACCTCCGAAGGACCGGGGAG. The rearrangement uses TRBV6-2 or TRBV6-3 and TRBJ2-2; the D is unclear. The read is 3 residues too short to cover the CDR3 end, so that end is filled in from the germline J gene. This CDR3 has 14 amino acids. Germline V gene sequence: CDR1 MNHEY, CDR2 SVGEGT. With 2 bases removed from V and 5 bases from J, the gap between germline ends came to 9 bases.

As to this clone: The DNA ends 3 residues before the CDR3 does, and the rest of the CDR3 is filled in from the germline J gene. The chain combines TRBV7-9 with TRBJ2-1; D gene ambiguous. Trimming removed 3 bases at V and 8 bases at J, with 5 bases between. Per the germline V gene, CDR1 is SEHNR and CDR2 is FQNEAQ (reference sequence). The CDR3 runs to 11 residues. The part of the CDR3 DNA that was read is TGTGCCAGCAGCTTGTTAGATGAG. Residues: CASSLLDE. The complete CDR3 reads CASSLLDEQFF.

As concerns this clone: The CDR3 end lies 3 residues beyond the end of the read and is filled in from the germline J gene. The genes are TRBV13 and TRBJ2-5, with 8 bases fitting TRBD2. CDR1 is PRHDT and CDR2 is FYEKMQ in the germline V gene (reference sequence). This CDR3 comprises 14 residues. V lost 5 bases and J lost 4; bases outside the gene matches: 6. CDR3 DNA (partial): TGTGCCAGCAGCCCTAAGCGGGAGTTAGAGACC. Translated, it gives CASSPKRELET. The full-length CDR3 reads as CASSPKRELETQYF.

Worth noting for this clone: Sequencing ends 3 residues short of the CDR3 end; the germline J gene provides the rest. The J gene is TRBJ1-3, the V gene TRBV19; 8 nucleotides match TRBD1. The CDR3 consists of 17 residues. The germline V gene has CDR1 LNHDA and CDR2 SQIVND (reference sequence). Trimming removed 4 bases from V and 4 bases from J; junction bases left unmatched: 12. The chain's CDR3 is CASSTPGQAYTGNTIYF. The part of the CDR3 DNA that was read is TGTGCCAGTAGTACCCCGGGACAGGCATACACCGGAAACACC.

In the case of this clone: The read halts 3 residues ahead of the CDR3 end, with the missing end drawn from the germline J gene. This chain joins TRBV7-2 and TRBJ2-7, with TRBD1 identical over 8 bases. Trimming removed 1 base from V and 5 bases from J; junction bases left unmatched: 4. The CDR3 is made up of 14 amino acids. Germline V gene data show CDR1 as SGHTA and CDR2 as FQGNSA. CDR3 residues: CASSLGDRPNEQYF. The CDR3 bases that were read are TGTGCCAGCAGCTTAGGGGACAGGCCCAACGAG.

Notes on this clone: The read terminates 3 residues before the CDR3 end, so the remaining end is supplied by the germline J gene. The rearrangement links TRBV13 to TRBJ2-3, with 11 bases matching TRBD2. This CDR3 spans 17 amino acids. CDR1 and CDR2 from the germline V gene are PRHDT and FYEKMQ (reference sequence). V lost 2 bases to trimming and J lost 1 base; unmatched junction nucleotides: 5. CDR3 DNA, as far as it was read: TGTGCCAGCAGCTTATTGACTAGCGGGGTGCGCACAGATACG. It codes for CASSLLTSGVRTDT. The entire CDR3 sequence reads CASSLLTSGVRTDTQYF.

By frequency, this clone is large. The CDR3 is cut off 3 residues early in the read; its end comes from the germline J gene. The V gene is TRBV5-4, the J gene TRBJ2-7, with a tentative D call TRBD1 (6 bases). The germline CDR1 and CDR2 sequences are SGHNT and YYREEE (reference sequence). The CDR3 contains 13 residues. V dropped 4 bases and J dropped 3 bases, with 11 bases sitting between them. CDR3 DNA, as far as it was read: TGTGCCAGCAGCCCGGACAGCCTCTACGAG. It yields the protein CASSPDSLYE. The entire CDR3 sequence reads CASSPDSLYEQYF.

Considering frequency, this clone is medium-sized. From the germline J gene comes the end of the CDR3, since the read stops 3 residues before it. The chain carries TRBV2 and TRBJ2-1; perhaps TRBD2 as D (5 bases). The CDR3 totals 15 residues. Looked up from germline, CDR1 is SNHLY and CDR2 is FYNNEI. Trimming left V 4 bases short and J 3 bases short, with 13 bases between. The CDR3 DNA, read in part, is TGTGCCAGCAGTGCGTCCCTAGCATTCTACAATGAG. It is translated as CASSASLAFYNE. In full, the CDR3 is CASSASLAFYNEQFF.

This clone is called medium-sized (0.01 to 0.1%) based on its frequency. The missing CDR3 end, 3 residues past where the read stops, is filled in from the germline J gene. The J gene is TRBJ2-3, the V gene TRBV4-1; D gene uncertain. This CDR3 is built from 15 residues. Germline loops: CDR1 MGHRA, CDR2 YSYEKL. Trimming stripped 1 base from V and 0 bases from J, with 8 bases between. CDR3 region: CASSQVQRSTDTQYF. Incomplete CDR3 DNA: TGCGCCAGCAGCCAAGTTCAGCGTAGCACAGATACG.

This clone is called medium-sized based on its frequency. The sequenced CDR3 bases are TGTGCCAGCAGTCTCCTAGCATTCAGCACAGATACG. Protein sequence: CASSLLAFSTDT. The entire CDR3 protein reads CASSLLAFSTDTQYF. The chain combines TRBV6-2 or TRBV6-3 with TRBJ2-3; D may be TRBD2 (5 bases). The observed sequence ends 3 residues before the CDR3 terminus, with the missing tail filled in from the germline J gene. The CDR3 is made up of 15 amino acids. The germline gives CDR1 MNHEY, CDR2 SVGEGT. V lost 5 bases, J lost 0 bases, and 12 bases lay in between.

About this clone itself: The sequenced fragment ends 3 residues before the CDR3 boundary, so the rest is inferred from the germline J gene. The rearrangement links TRBV10-2 to TRBJ2-1, with 7 bases lining up with TRBD1. Losses at the gene ends were 6 bases for V and 3 bases for J; bases not matched to a gene: 11. The CDR3 length is 16 residues. Per the germline V gene, CDR1 is WSHSY and CDR2 is SAAADI. The CDR3 spells CASRPRDSQYYNEQFF. CDR3 DNA, as far as it was read: TGCGCCAGCAGGCCCCGGGACAGCCAGTACTACAATGAG.

On this clone: Sequencing ends 3 residues short of the CDR3 end; the germline J gene provides the rest. The chain links TRBV19 to TRBJ1-1; 8 bases align to TRBD1. Germline V lookup: CDR1 LNHDA, CDR2 SQIVND (reference sequence). The CDR3 sequence is 14 residues long. J lost 5 bases, V lost 6 bases, and 8 bases had no gene match. Partial CDR3 DNA: TGTGCCAGTAGCGAGCCAGGGGGCAGGACTGAA. Protein: CASSEPGGRTE. The full CDR3 protein is CASSEPGGRTEAFF.